The T cell receptor beta chain described here comes from a study of control samples from healthy donors and cancer patients. The data were produced by immunoSEQ multiplex PCR, yet TCRdb's version contains in-frame clones alone and is incomplete. The repertoire includes 150,000 to 200,000 clones, roughly nine tenths of them detected once, and more than 1.3% sits in the top ten. V was trimmed by 1 base and J by 0 bases, leaving 6 bases between them. This CDR3 has 14 residues. Germline V lookup: CDR1 LNHDA, CDR2 SQIVND (reference sequence). Sequenced sample: blood. The chain employs TRBV19 and TRBJ1-1; no clear D. The sequence derives from a man younger than 45 in good health. The chain's CDR3 is CASSIVGLNTEAFF. For the CDR3, the DNA is TGTGCCAGTAGTATAGTTGGGCTGAACACTGAAGCTTTCTTT.